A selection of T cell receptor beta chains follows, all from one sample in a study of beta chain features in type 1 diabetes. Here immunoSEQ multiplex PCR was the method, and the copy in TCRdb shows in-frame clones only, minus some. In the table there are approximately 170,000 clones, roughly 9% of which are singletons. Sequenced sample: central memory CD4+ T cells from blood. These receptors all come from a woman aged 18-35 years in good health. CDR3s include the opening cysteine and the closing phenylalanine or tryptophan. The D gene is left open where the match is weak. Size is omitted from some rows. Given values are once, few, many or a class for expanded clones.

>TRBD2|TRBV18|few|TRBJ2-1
TGTGCCAGCTCACCGCCGGGACTAGCGGGATGGAATGAGCAGTTCTTC
CASSPPGLAGWNEQFF
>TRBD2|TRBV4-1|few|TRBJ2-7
TGCGCCAGCAGTGCGAGTGGGGAGGGATACGAGCAGTACTTC
CASSASGEGYEQYF
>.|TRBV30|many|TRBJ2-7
TGTGCCTGGAATCGAGGCGGGGACTACGAGCAGTACTTC
CAWNRGGDYEQYF
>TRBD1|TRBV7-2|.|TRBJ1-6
TGTGCCAGCAGACAAACAGGGGGCAGGGGATCACCCCTCCACTTT
CASRQTGGRGSPLHF
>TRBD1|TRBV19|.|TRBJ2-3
TGTGCCAGTAGCCGACAGGGAACGGACACAGATACGCAGTATTTT
CASSRQGTDTDTQYF
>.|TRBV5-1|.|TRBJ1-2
TGCGCCAGCAGCTTCGGAGGGACTAACTATGGCTACACCTTC
CASSFGGTNYGYTF
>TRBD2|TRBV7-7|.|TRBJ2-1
TGTGCTAGCAGCTTAGGGGGACTAGCGGCGAATGAGCAGTTCTTC
CASSLGGLAANEQFF
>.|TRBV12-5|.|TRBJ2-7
TGTGCTAGTGGTCCTCAGGGTCCTTCCTACGAGCAGTACTTC
CASGPQGPSYEQYF
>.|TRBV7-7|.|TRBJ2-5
TGTGCTAGCAGCCTAACCTGGGAGGAGACCCAGTACTTC
CASSLTWEETQYF
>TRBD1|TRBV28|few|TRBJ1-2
TGTGCCAGCACCCAGTCCCTGGGACAGGGTCTCTATGGCTACACCTTC
CASTQSLGQGLYGYTF
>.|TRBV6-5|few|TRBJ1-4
TGTGCCAGCAGTTCAACAGGGAAACATGGTAATGAAAAACTGTTTTTT
CASSSTGKHGNEKLFF
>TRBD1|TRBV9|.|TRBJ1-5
TGTGCCAGCACCCCAATAAGGACAGGGGGCAAACAGCCCCAGCATTTT
CASTPIRTGGKQPQHF
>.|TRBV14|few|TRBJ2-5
TGTGCCAGCAGCCAAGGTCGAAGGGGGATACAAGAGACCCAGTACTTC
CASSQGRRGIQETQYF
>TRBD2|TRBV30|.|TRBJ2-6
TGTGCCTGGTTCGGGGGGAGCAGTTATTCTGGGGCCAACGTCCTGACTTTC
CAWFGGSSYSGANVLTF
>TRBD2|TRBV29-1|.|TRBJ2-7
TGCAGCGTTGAAGTAACGCAGCGGGGCGAGCAGTACTTC
CSVEVTQRGEQYF
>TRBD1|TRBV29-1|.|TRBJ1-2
TGCAGCGTTGACGCGACAGGGAACTATGGCTACACCTTC
CSVDATGNYGYTF
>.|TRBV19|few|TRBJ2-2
TGTGCCAGTAGGGGCGGTAGCGCGAACACCGGGGAGCTGTTTTTT
CASRGGSANTGELFF
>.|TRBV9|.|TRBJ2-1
TGTGCCCCCTTGAGCACAGGGTCCTACAATGAGCAGTTCTTC
CAPLSTGSYNEQFF
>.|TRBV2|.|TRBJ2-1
TGTGCCAGCAGTGGCGGGACCCCTTCGGGTGAGCAGTTCTTC
CASSGGTPSGEQFF
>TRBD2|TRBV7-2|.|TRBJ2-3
TGTGCCAGCAGCTCCGGGACTAGCGGGGGGGGGCAGTATTTT
CASSSGTSGGGQYF
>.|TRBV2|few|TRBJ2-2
TGTGCCAGCAGGGAGGGCGCCGGAACCGGGGAGCTGTTTTTT
CASREGAGTGELFF
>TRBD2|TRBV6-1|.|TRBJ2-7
TGTGCCAGCAGTGAATCTCCAGCGGGAGGTCCCTACGAGCAGTACTTC
CASSESPAGGPYEQYF
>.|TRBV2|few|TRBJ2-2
TGTGCCAGCAGTGGCAGGGTCGGGGAGCTGTTTTTT
CASSGRVGELFF
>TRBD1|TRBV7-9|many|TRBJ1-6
TGTGCCAGCAGCGACCCGGGACAGGGGACATCACCCCTCCACTTT
CASSDPGQGTSPLHF
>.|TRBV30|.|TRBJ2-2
TGTGCCAGCCACCTGATCCGATCCGGGGGCACCGGGGAGCTGTTTTTT
CASHLIRSGGTGELFF
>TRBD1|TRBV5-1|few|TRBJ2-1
TGCGCCAGCAGCTTCACAGGGGGCGGATTGGGGAATAATGAGCAGTTCTTC
CASSFTGGGLGNNEQFF
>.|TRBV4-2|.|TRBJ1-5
TGTGCCAGCAGCCATTCGGGGGGCAATCAGCCCCAGCATTTT
CASSHSGGNQPQHF
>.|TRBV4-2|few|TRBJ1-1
TGTGCCAGCAGCCAAGTAGGGGTAGGGTTGGCTTTCTTT
CASSQVGVGLAFF
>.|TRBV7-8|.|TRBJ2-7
TGTGCCAGCAGCTTAGAGATCTCCACATACGAGCAGTACTTC
CASSLEISTYEQYF
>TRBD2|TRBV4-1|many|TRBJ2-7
TGCGCCAGCAGCCACGAATCTCCTACTAGCGGGAATCGGTACGAGCAGTACTTC
CASSHESPTSGNRYEQYF
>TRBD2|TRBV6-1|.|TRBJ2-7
TGTGCCAGCAGGAGCGGACTAGCCTCCGAGCAGTACTTC
CASRSGLASEQYF
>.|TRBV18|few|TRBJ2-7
TGTGCCAGCTCACCCCAGGGTTCTTACGAGCAGTACTTC
CASSPQGSYEQYF
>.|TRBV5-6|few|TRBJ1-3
TGTGCCAGCAGCTTGGTCAAGCCTGGAAACACCATATATTTT
CASSLVKPGNTIYF
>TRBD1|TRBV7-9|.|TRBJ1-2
TGTGCCAGCAGCCCCACAGGGGCGGGTGGCTACACCTTC
CASSPTGAGGYTF
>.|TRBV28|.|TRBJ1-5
TGTGCCAGCAGCCTCTTTGTTCAGCCCCAGCATTTT
CASSLFVQPQHF
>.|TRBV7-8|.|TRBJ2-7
TGTGCCAGCAGCTACGACAGGCCAAGGGAGTACGAGCAGTACTTC
CASSYDRPREYEQYF
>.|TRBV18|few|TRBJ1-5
TGTGCCAGCTCACCACCATCGGGGGGAGGCAATCAGCCCCAGCATTTT
CASSPPSGGGNQPQHF
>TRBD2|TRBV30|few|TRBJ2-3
TGTGCCTGGAGTGTGGGAGGGGATACGCAGTATTTT
CAWSVGGDTQYF
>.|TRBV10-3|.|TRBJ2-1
TGTGCCATCAGTGATGGGGATGGGGCGAGCTCCTACAATGAGCAGTTCTTC
CAISDGDGASSYNEQFF
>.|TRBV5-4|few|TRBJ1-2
TGTGCCAGCAGCCCTGACATAGCTAACTATGGCTACACCTTC
CASSPDIANYGYTF
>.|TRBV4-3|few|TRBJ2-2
TGCGCCAGCAGCCAAGTCAGGGGCTGGTTCACCGGGGAGCTGTTTTTT
CASSQVRGWFTGELFF
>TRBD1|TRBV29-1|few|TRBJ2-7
TGCAGCGTTTGGACAGGGGGTAACTACGAGCAGTACTTC
CSVWTGGNYEQYF
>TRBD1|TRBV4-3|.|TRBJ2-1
TGCGCCAGCAGCCAGAGACAGGGGAACAATGAGCAGTTCTTC
CASSQRQGNNEQFF
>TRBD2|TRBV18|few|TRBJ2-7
TGTGCCAGCTCACCGGGCGGGAGGACCTACGAGCAGTACTTC
CASSPGGRTYEQYF
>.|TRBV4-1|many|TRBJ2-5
TGCGCCAGCAGCCAAGCCGACCAAGAGACCCAGTACTTC
CASSQADQETQYF
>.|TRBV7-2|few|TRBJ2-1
TGTGCCAGCAGTACAGGGTCTTATGAGCAGTTCTTC
CASSTGSYEQFF
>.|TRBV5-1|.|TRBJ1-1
TGCGCCAGCAGCTTGGGGATAGGGGGGGCGAACGACACTGAAGCTTTCTTT
CASSLGIGGANDTEAFF
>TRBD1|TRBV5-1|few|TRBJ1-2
TGCGCCAGCAGCGTAGGGGGCAGCTATGGCTACACCTTC
CASSVGGSYGYTF
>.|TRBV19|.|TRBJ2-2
TGTGCCAGTAGTATAGAATCAGGGACCGGGGAGCTGTTTTTT
CASSIESGTGELFF
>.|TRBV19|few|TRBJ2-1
TGTGCCAGTAGTATAGATCCCGAATACATCTACAATGAGCAGTTCTTC
CASSIDPEYIYNEQFF
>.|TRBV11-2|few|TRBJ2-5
TGTGCCAGCAGCTTCGGGGAACTGGAGACCCAGTACTTC
CASSFGELETQYF
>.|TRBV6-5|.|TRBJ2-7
TGTGCCAGCAGTTACGCAGGGCCCACCTACGAGCAGTACTTC
CASSYAGPTYEQYF
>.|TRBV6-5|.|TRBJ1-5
TGTGCCAGCAGTTACACCAGGGCTCAGCCCCAGCATTTT
CASSYTRAQPQHF
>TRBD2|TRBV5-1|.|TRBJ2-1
TGCGCCAGCAGCCTGCTAGCGGGAACCTACAATGAGCAGTTCTTC
CASSLLAGTYNEQFF
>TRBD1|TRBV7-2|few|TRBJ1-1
TGTGCCAGCAGCCGACAGGGGGAGGTCACTGAAGCTTTCTTT
CASSRQGEVTEAFF
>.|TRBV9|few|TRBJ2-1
TGTGCCAGCAGCCTACAAGGACAGTCCAATGAGCAGTTCTTC
CASSLQGQSNEQFF
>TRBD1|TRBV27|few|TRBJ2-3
TGTGCCAGCAGTTCCTACAGGGGGCGCGGCACAGATACGCAGTATTTT
CASSSYRGRGTDTQYF